This paragraph reports one T cell receptor (beta chain). Its antigen is unknown. These data come from a study of cytomegalovirus exposure and HLA in healthy donors. Looking at the study overall: Drawn from HLA-typed donors, around 85 million unique TCRs were held in an early data release. Within the Caucasian-associated ancestry cluster were 65% to 85% of the approximately 400 genotyped donors. Study outcomes and limitations: Later, an analysis showed that TCR beta chains associated with HLA were more clonally expanded than others that were equally common. There were some V segments, including TRBV6-2 and TRBV6-3, excluded as indistinguishable.

The CDR3 consists of 14 residues. V lost 5 bases and J 1 base, leaving 15 bases between the germline ends. Per germline, CDR1 GTSNPN and CDR2 SVGIG (reference sequence). PCR primers comprised 60 Vbeta and 13 Jbeta primers. Assay: immunoSEQ multiplex PCR; the TCRdb copy retains only in-frame clones and omits some. This sample has about 180,000 clones, with 80% to 90% found just once. The clonotype comes from a woman aged 18 to 35 in good health and CMV-seropositive. The sequencing input was PBMCs. This chain uses TRBV30 with TRBJ2-7; TRBD2 might be the D (6 bases). The CDR3 reads CAWGRGRPSYEQYF. DNA for the CDR3: TGTGCCTGGGGGCGGGGCAGGCCATCCTACGAGCAGTACTTC. Together with reference TRBV30 and TRBJ2-7, the CDR3 gives the full variable domain: SQTIHQWPATLVQPVGSPLSLECTVEGTSNPNLYWYRQAAGRGLQLLFYSVGIGQISSEVPQNLSASRPQDRQFILSSKKLLLSDSGFYLCAWGRGRPSYEQYFGPGTRLTVT.